These 15 T cell receptor beta chains were sequenced from one sample in a study of blood T cell repertoires in COVID-19. Produced via immunoSEQ multiplex PCR; TCRdb's table is partial and in-frame only. Of under 130,000 clones listed, approximately 90% are singletons. Sequences were obtained from peripheral blood. These receptors originate from a man aged 50 to 60 in a cohort sampled during active COVID-19.

The chain is built from TRBV6-2 or TRBV6-3 and TRBJ2-1, with TRBD2 matching 11 bases. With 6 bases clipped from V and 4 bases from J, the junction kept 8 bases outside the gene matches. Germline CDR1 is MNHEY and CDR2 is SVGEGT. There are 16 residues in the CDR3. CDR3 DNA: TGTGCCAGCAGCAATAGCGGGGGGGAAGTTTACAATGAGCAGTTCTTC. Its translation: CASSNSGGEVYNEQFF.

This rearrangement joins TRBV28 to TRBJ1-5; D may be TRBD1 (6 bases). Trimming removed 3 bases at V and 11 bases at J, with 20 bases between. Germline V gene sequence: CDR1 MDHEN, CDR2 SYDVKM. The CDR3 is 15 residues long. CDR3 in DNA: TGTGCCAGCAGTTTCCTAGGGACATCTCTTAGGGCCCAGCATTTT. It encodes CASSFLGTSLRAQHF.

The J gene is TRBJ2-5, the V gene TRBV6-2 or TRBV6-3; a possible D gene is TRBD2 (6 bases). CDR1 MNHEY and CDR2 SVGEGT come from the germline V gene. This CDR3 contains 13 residues. V lost 4 bases, J lost 9 bases, and 15 bases lay in between. CDR3 region: CASSSEGSRAQYF. The DNA for the CDR3 is TGTGCCAGCAGTTCGGAGGGGTCCAGGGCCCAGTACTTC.

This clone was counted a few times. The gene calls are TRBV14 and TRBJ1-4; D unclear. With 4 bases removed from V and 8 bases from J, the gap between germline ends came to 14 bases. Germline V gives CDR1 SGHDN, CDR2 FVKESK. The CDR3 spans 14 residues. CDR3 bases: TGTGCCAGCAGCCCTTCGGGAGGGAGAGAAAAACTGTTTTTT. Protein: CASSPSGGREKLFF.

This clone was seen more than once but under ten times. The gene calls are TRBV11-3 and TRBJ2-5, with TRBD1 matching 7 bases. The CDR3 covers 16 residues. Losses at the gene ends were 1 base for V and 2 bases for J; bases not matched to a gene: 7. Germline V gives CDR1 SGHNT, CDR2 YENEEA. The CDR3 sequence is CASSLGGRGSQETQYF. The CDR3 DNA follows: TGTGCCAGCAGCTTAGGGGGCAGGGGGAGTCAAGAGACCCAGTACTTC.

This chain joins TRBV19 and TRBJ1-1; D may be TRBD1 (6 bases). The CDR3 loop spans 15 amino acids. The germline V gene encodes CDR1 LNHDA and CDR2 SQIVND (reference sequence). V shed 6 bases and J shed 1 base, with 15 bases lying between them. CDR3 region: CASSVETGTNTEAFF. CDR3 DNA: TGTGCCAGTAGCGTTGAGACAGGTACGAACACTGAAGCTTTCTTT.

The rearrangement uses TRBV7-9 and TRBJ2-5; 11 bases align to TRBD2. V shed 2 bases, J shed 4 bases, and the junction held 6 bases outside the gene matches. Germline V lookup: CDR1 SEHNR, CDR2 FQNEAQ (reference sequence). CDR3 length: 16 residues. The CDR3 reads CASSLRRSGGVETQYF. For the CDR3, the DNA is TGTGCCAGCAGCTTACGCCGTAGCGGGGGGGTAGAGACCCAGTACTTC.

The V gene is TRBV19, the J gene TRBJ2-7; a possible D gene is TRBD1 (6 bases). The germline CDR1 and CDR2 sequences are LNHDA and SQIVND (reference sequence). The V and J ends lost 5 bases and 6 bases respectively, with 17 bases between them. The CDR3 sequence is 14 residues long. CDR3 DNA: TGTGCCAGTAGTGCAGGGGCTCAATTTGGCGAGCAGTACTTC. This codes for CASSAGAQFGEQYF.

The chain is built from TRBV7-9 and TRBJ1-1; weak D call: TRBD1 (6 bases). The CDR3 contains 15 residues. From germline, CDR1 is SEHNR and CDR2 FQNEAQ (reference sequence). Trimming pared 5 bases from V and 0 bases from J, leaving 13 bases between. The CDR3 region is CASSIQGGVNTEAFF. The DNA for the CDR3 is TGTGCCAGCAGCATCCAAGGGGGTGTGAACACTGAAGCTTTCTTT. The full variable domain, in which reference TRBV7-9 and TRBJ1-1 provide the parts outside the CDR3, is DTGVSQNPRHKITKRGQNVTFRCDPISEHNRLYWYRQTLGQGPEFLTYFQNEAQLEKSRLLSDRFSAERPKGSFSTLEIQRTEQGDSAMYLCASSIQGGVNTEAFFGQGTRLTVV.

This clone came up a few times. Within the sample, other DNA sequences also encode this same CDR3. The chain's CDR3 is CASSLWQGQETQYF. DNA of the CDR3: TGCGCCAGCAGCTTGTGGCAGGGACAGGAGACCCAGTACTTC. The genes are TRBV5-1 and TRBJ2-5, with TRBD1 identical over 7 bases. CDR1 SGHRS and CDR2 YFSETQ come from the germline V gene. This CDR3 has 14 residues. The ends lost 1 base at V and 5 bases at J; junction bases unmatched: 5. The variable domain in full, completed from reference TRBV5-1 and TRBJ2-5, reads KAGVTQTPRYLIKTRGQQVTLSCSPISGHRSVSWYQQTPGQGLQFLFEYFSETQRNKGNFPGRFSGRQFSNSRSEMNVSTLELGDSALYLCASSLWQGQETQYFGPGTRLLVL.

This chain connects TRBV3-1 (or the pseudogene TRBV3-2) to TRBJ1-3; a possible D gene is TRBD1 (6 bases). The CDR3 has 15 amino acids. Per the germline V gene, CDR1 is LGHDT and CDR2 is YNNKEL (reference sequence). Deletions cut 4 bases from V and 3 bases from J, with 13 bases between. In nucleotides, the CDR3 is TGTGCCAGCAGCCCCCCAGGGGCGCTTGGAAACACCATATATTTT. This sequence encodes CASSPPGALGNTIYF.

This chain joins TRBV11-3 and TRBJ2-7; D is undetermined. Germline V lookup: CDR1 SGHNT, CDR2 YENEEA. The length of the CDR3 is 13 residues. V was cut by 3 bases and J by 4 bases, with 10 bases left in between. The CDR3 reads CASSLNQFYEQYF. CDR3 sequence (DNA): TGTGCCAGCAGCTTGAACCAGTTTTACGAGCAGTACTTC. Full variable domain (rest looked up from reference TRBV11-3 and TRBJ2-7): EAGVVQSPRYKIIEKKQPVAFWCNPISGHNTLYWYLQNLGQGPELLIRYENEEAVDDSQLPKDRFSAERLKGVDSTLKIQPAELGDSAVYLCASSLNQFYEQYFGPGTRLTVT.

The chain links TRBV5-1 to TRBJ2-7, with 7 bases fitting TRBD1. There are 15 residues in the CDR3. The germline CDR1 and CDR2 sequences are SGHRS and YFSETQ. V gave up 0 bases and J gave up 1 base; unmatched junction bases: 4. CDR3 nucleotide sequence: TGCGCCAGCAGCTTGGCCGGGGACAGTTCCTACGAGCAGTACTTC. It specifies CASSLAGDSSYEQYF.

The J gene is TRBJ2-3, the V gene TRBV5-1; D possibly corresponds to TRBD2 (6 bases). The CDR3 covers 14 residues. Germline-derived CDR1 and CDR2 are SGHRS and YFSETQ. V was clipped by 2 bases and J by 4 bases, with 11 bases between them. CDR3 sequence (DNA): TGCGCCAGCAGCTTTGTGGGGGGTGCAGATACGCAGTATTTT. It translates to CASSFVGGADTQYF.

This chain joins TRBV7-2 and TRBJ1-3; tentative D call: TRBD1 (6 bases). Trimming cost V 6 bases and J 0 bases, with 12 bases left between them. This CDR3 comprises 15 residues. Looked up from germline, CDR1 is SGHTA and CDR2 is FQGNSA. CDR3 in DNA: TGTGCCAGCAGTCAGGGACAAGACTCTGGAAACACCATATATTTT. The encoded protein is CASSQGQDSGNTIYF.